A single sample is the source of the 23 T cell receptor beta chains below, sequenced in a study of graft-versus-host responses after intestinal transplantation. Generated by immunoSEQ multiplex PCR, the TCRdb table keeps only in-frame clones and is missing some. In the table there are roughly 21,000 clones, 30% to 40% of which are singletons. Stimulators, around 200,000 irradiated and violet-dye-labeled cells, were plated with around 200,000 CFSE-labeled responder cells. The sample was alloreactive CD8+ T cells from a mixed lymphocyte reaction culture, taken before intestinal transplant. Subset defined: CFSE-low proliferating T cells sorted from roughly 6-day pre-transplant mixed lymphocyte reaction (GvH or HvG direction). These receptor sequences come from a human patient who received an intestinal transplant.

This clone was seen only a few times. The V gene is TRBV15, the J gene TRBJ2-5, with D perhaps being TRBD1 or TRBD2 (5 bases each). The CDR3 spans 15 residues. V was pared by 0 bases and J by 5 bases, with 13 bases between. Germline V gene lookup returns CDR1 LNHNV and CDR2 YYDKDF (reference sequence). The chain's CDR3 is CATSRDWAWGETQYF. The DNA of the CDR3 is TGTGCCACCAGCAGAGATTGGGCGTGGGGGGAGACCCAGTACTTC.

This clone has just a few counts. The chain carries TRBV12-5 and TRBJ2-7, with 8 bases aligning to TRBD1. V lost 5 bases, J lost 6 bases, and 9 bases stayed unmatched. This CDR3 region has 14 residues. Germline loops: CDR1 LGHNT, CDR2 FRNRAP. The CDR3 loop is CASGHETGEAEQYF. In DNA, the CDR3 is TGTGCTAGTGGTCACGAGACAGGGGAAGCCGAGCAGTACTTC.

This clone showed up just a few times. The chain joins TRBV4-2 to TRBJ1-2; 7 nucleotides line up with TRBD1. V trimming: 5 bases; J trimming: 6 bases; junction bases outside the gene matches: 12. The germline V gene encodes CDR1 LGHNA and CDR2 YNFKEQ. The CDR3 is 15 residues long. The CDR3 DNA follows: TGTGCCAGCAGCAGAGGGACAGACCAAGGAAATGGCTACACCTTC. Amino acids: CASSRGTDQGNGYTF.

V usage is TRBV6-5 and J usage is TRBJ1-1, with D uncertain. The V end lost 2 bases, the J end lost 1 base, and 8 bases lay between the germline ends. Per the germline V gene, CDR1 is MNHEY and CDR2 is SVGAGI. The CDR3 is 14 amino acids. The CDR3 sequence is CASSYEGPNTEAFF. For the CDR3, the DNA is TGTGCCAGCAGTTACGAGGGCCCGAACACTGAAGCTTTCTTT.

This chain links TRBV6-5 with TRBJ1-1, with no clear D. The CDR3 has 14 amino acids. Trimming stripped 8 bases from V and 5 bases from J, with 18 bases between. The germline CDR1 and CDR2 sequences are MNHEY and SVGAGI. The CDR3 coding sequence is TGTGCCAGCTTGTTGTCCGAGGGCAGAACTGAAGCTTTCTTT. Protein: CASLLSEGRTEAFF.

This clone is a singleton in its sample. This chain links TRBV4-1 with TRBJ2-7; tentative D call: TRBD1 (5 bases). This CDR3 region has 13 residues. Germline V lookup: CDR1 MGHRA, CDR2 YSYEKL. Trimming removed 1 base at V and 5 bases at J, with 9 bases between. In DNA form, the CDR3 reads TGCGCCAGCAGCCAAGGGGTAGGGGACGAGCAGTACTTC. Translating gives CASSQGVGDEQYF.

This clone was seen more than once but under ten times. This may be a read error, as it is one base from a much larger clone. This chain uses TRBV4-2 with TRBJ2-7, with 7 nucleotides matching TRBD2. Trimming removed 4 bases from V and 7 bases from J; junction bases left unmatched: 13. The CDR3 loop spans 15 amino acids. The germline V gene encodes CDR1 LGHNA and CDR2 YNFKEQ. The CDR3 sequence is CASSRLYGGRREQYF. The CDR3 coding sequence is TGTGCCAGCAGCCGCCTTTATGGCGGGAGACGGGAGCAGTACTTC.

This clone was observed a few times. This chain joins TRBV29-1 and TRBJ2-2; D is undetermined. V lost 2 bases, J lost 2 bases, and 6 bases lay in between. CDR3 length equals 13 residues. In germline, CDR1 is SQVTM, CDR2 ANQGSEA. CDR3 nucleotide sequence: TGCAGCGTTGAACTGGGCAACACCGGGGAGCTGTTTTTT. Translation gives CSVELGNTGELFF.

This clone occurred once. The chain joins TRBV14 to TRBJ2-1; 7 nucleotides match TRBD2. The ends lost 6 bases at V and 9 bases at J; junction bases unmatched: 2. Per the germline V gene, CDR1 is SGHDN and CDR2 is FVKESK. The CDR3 is made up of 11 amino acids. The CDR3 nucleotides are TGTGCCAGCAGTCGCGGGGGTGAGCAGTTCTTC. Amino acids: CASSRGGEQFF.

This clone was seen a few times. The chain uses TRBV5-1 and TRBJ1-6, with a tentative D call TRBD1 (5 bases). The CDR3 is 16 amino acids. The germline V gene encodes CDR1 SGHRS and CDR2 YFSETQ. V gave up 9 bases and J gave up 5 bases, with 21 bases separating them. CDR3 region: CATPREQGADNSPLHF. CDR3 DNA: TGCGCCACCCCCAGGGAGCAAGGTGCGGATAATTCACCCCTCCACTTT.

This sequence joins TRBV7-4 and TRBJ2-7; perhaps TRBD1 as D (5 bases). Deletions cut 0 bases from V and 3 bases from J, with 9 bases between. Germline V gene sequence: CDR1 SGHVT, CDR2 SQSDAQ. The CDR3 is made up of 14 amino acids. CDR3 protein: CASSLARDDYEQYF. The CDR3 nucleotides are TGTGCCAGCAGCTTAGCCAGGGATGACTACGAGCAGTACTTC. Combining the CDR3 with reference TRBV7-4 and TRBJ2-7 gives the whole variable domain GAGVSQSPRYKVAKRGRDVALRCDSISGHVTLYWYRQTLGQGSEVLTYSQSDAQRDKSGRPSGRFSAERPERSVSTLKIQRTEQGDSAVYLCASSLARDDYEQYFGPGTRLTVT.

V usage is TRBV6-5 and J usage is TRBJ1-5; D is possibly TRBD1 (5 bases). The germline CDR1 and CDR2 sequences are MNHEY and SVGAGI. CDR3 length equals 15 residues. V was pared by 2 bases and J by 5 bases, with 13 bases between. The CDR3 nucleotides read TGTGCCAGCAGTTACGAGGCGGTGGGGGATCAGCCCCAGCATTTT. Translation: CASSYEAVGDQPQHF.

The chain is built from TRBV6-6 and TRBJ2-7; no firm D call. The CDR3 loop spans 14 amino acids. CDR1 and CDR2 from the germline V gene are MNHNY and SVGAGI (reference sequence). V lost 2 bases and J 0 bases, leaving 8 bases between the germline ends. The chain's CDR3 is CASSYGGGSYEQYF. In DNA, the CDR3 is TGTGCCAGCAGTTACGGCGGCGGCTCCTACGAGCAGTACTTC.

A word on this clone: An end of the junction does not agree with germline; a read error may underlie this. This same CDR3 is encoded by further DNA sequences in the sample. The rearrangement uses TRBV2 and TRBJ1-5, with D hard to call. Germline V gene lookup returns CDR1 SNHLY and CDR2 FYNNEI. The CDR3 sequence is 15 residues long. CDR3 nucleotides: TGCGCCTCTCAGAGGAGCCTTTATAGCAATCAGCCCCAGCATTTT. Amino acid sequence: CASQRSLYSNQPQHF.

The chain combines TRBV27 with TRBJ2-1; D not resolved. The CDR3 has 18 amino acids. Germline CDR1 MNHEY, CDR2 SMNVEV (reference sequence). The V and J ends lost 4 bases and 1 base respectively, with 20 bases between them. The CDR3: CASSSSRPFGLSYNEQFF. As DNA, the CDR3 is TGTGCCAGCAGTTCCTCGCGCCCCTTTGGGTTGTCCTACAATGAGCAGTTCTTC.

The V gene is TRBV4-1, the J gene TRBJ2-3; TRBD2 agrees at 9 bases. V lost 3 bases, J lost 2 bases, and 6 bases stayed unmatched. The CDR3 is 16 residues long. Germline CDR1 reads MGHRA; CDR2 reads YSYEKL. The CDR3 here is CASSQRSSGVTDTQYF. In nucleotides, the CDR3 is TGCGCCAGCAGCCAGAGGTCTAGCGGGGTCACAGATACGCAGTATTTT.

This rearrangement joins TRBV19 to TRBJ2-5, with 7 bases fitting TRBD1. There are 16 residues in the CDR3. Germline CDR1 is LNHDA and CDR2 is SQIVND (reference sequence). Losses at the gene ends were 11 bases for V and 0 bases for J; bases not matched to a gene: 15. CDR3 residues: CAGIIQGPLYQETQYF. The CDR3 DNA reads TGTGCCGGAATCATACAGGGGCCACTGTACCAAGAGACCCAGTACTTC.

V is TRBV28 and J is TRBJ2-7; the D gene is possibly TRBD1 (5 bases). Trimming took 6 bases from V and 4 from J, leaving 19 bases between them. The germline CDR1 and CDR2 sequences are MDHEN and SYDVKM. The CDR3 is 15 residues long. In DNA form, the CDR3 reads TGTGCCAGCAGGGGGCCGGCGAGCCCCCTATACGAGCAGTACTTC. Translation: CASRGPASPLYEQYF.

The V and J genes are TRBV11-1 and TRBJ2-7; D may be TRBD1 or TRBD2 (5 bases each). With 2 bases removed from V and 2 bases from J, the gap between germline ends came to 10 bases. Germline CDR1 reads SGHAT; CDR2 reads FQDESV (reference sequence). The CDR3 has 14 amino acids. The CDR3, as DNA: TGTGCCAGCAGCTTAATTGTGGGGGCCTACGAGCAGTACTTC. Its translation: CASSLIVGAYEQYF.

This clone was seen once. This clone may be a read error of a much larger clone one base away. The chain combines TRBV27 with TRBJ1-5; TRBD1 is a possible D gene (5 bases). Germline V gives CDR1 MNHEY, CDR2 SMNVEV (reference sequence). This CDR3 comprises 13 residues. V lost 4 bases, J lost 1 base, and 5 bases lay in between. The chain's CDR3 is CASSWGSNQPQHF. CDR3 bases: TGTGCCAGCAGTTGGGGGAGCAATCAGCCCCAGCATTTT.

This clone has a handful of counts. The chain uses TRBV6-5 and TRBJ2-1; possible D gene TRBD2, 6 bases. The V gene's germline CDR1 is MNHEY and CDR2 SVGAGI. The ends were cut back, 4 bases at V and 4 bases at J, with 11 bases in the middle. The CDR3 extends over 14 amino acids. In nucleotides, the CDR3 is TGTGCCAGCAGTTTCCGGGACTTGTACAATGAGCAGTTCTTC. It codes for CASSFRDLYNEQFF.

The chain's CDR3 is CASSPTPPRTSYEQYF. The CDR3 nucleotides read TGTGCCAGCAGCCCTACCCCACCCCGGACGTCCTACGAGCAGTACTTC. The gene calls are TRBV7-9 and TRBJ2-7; no firm D call. V dropped 5 bases and J dropped 1 base, with 18 bases sitting between them. The CDR3 extends over 16 amino acids. Germline V lookup: CDR1 SEHNR, CDR2 FQNEAQ (reference sequence).

This clone was observed a handful of times. At one end the junction does not follow the germline gene, possibly because of a read error. The genes are TRBV5-1 and TRBJ1-2; D is unresolved. Germline V CDR1 and CDR2: SGHRS, YFSETQ. This CDR3 is 12 amino acids long. This chain's CDR3 is CASSLGSGGYTF. The CDR3 coding sequence is TGTGCCAGCAGCTTGGGGTCGGGTGGCTACACCTTC.